This is a list of T cell receptor beta chains from one sample in a study of shared clonotypes between healthy human individuals. Profiling relied on immunoSEQ multiplex PCR, and the TCRdb table lists in-frame clones only, not all of them. The sample has roughly 2,000,000 clones; 93% are singletons. Input material: naive CD8+ T cells from PBMCs. Receptors originate from a man between 18 and 29 years old in good health. Some clones in this sample may be carry-over from other donors' samples. The CDR3 runs from the conserved cysteine through the conserved F or W. Each record gives: CDR3 protein, CDR3 DNA, J gene, clone size, D gene, V gene. The D gene is left open where the match is weak. Part of the rows lack a size; the others show once, few, many or a class for expanded clones.

cdr3_aa: CASSQDTGGQGAATGELFF
cdr3_nt: TGCGCCAGCAGCCAAGATACCGGAGGACAGGGGGCAGCCACCGGGGAGCTGTTTTTT
j_call: TRBJ2-2
clone_size: -
d_call: TRBD1
v_call: TRBV4-1

cdr3_aa: CASSLAKGGLFSYEQYF
cdr3_nt: TGTGCCAGCAGCTTAGCCAAAGGGGGGCTTTTCTCCTACGAGCAGTACTTC
j_call: TRBJ2-7
clone_size: -
d_call: -
v_call: TRBV7-9

cdr3_aa: CAWSVQQDYGYTF
cdr3_nt: TGTGCCTGGAGTGTACAACAGGACTATGGCTACACCTTC
j_call: TRBJ1-2
clone_size: -
d_call: -
v_call: TRBV30

cdr3_aa: CASSLSRGSGQPQHF
cdr3_nt: TGTGCCAGCAGTTTATCTAGGGGTTCCGGGCAGCCCCAGCATTTT
j_call: TRBJ1-5
clone_size: -
d_call: -
v_call: TRBV27

cdr3_aa: CASATTGGFGGFGKGPGTELFF
cdr3_nt: TGTGCCAGCGCAACGACAGGGGGCTTTGGTGGTTTCGGTAAAGGGCCGGGTACCGAACTGTTTTTT
j_call: TRBJ1-4
clone_size: -
d_call: TRBD1
v_call: TRBV27

cdr3_aa: CASSDLSEQFF
cdr3_nt: TGTGCCAGCAGCGACTTAAGCGAGCAGTTCTTC
j_call: TRBJ2-1
clone_size: -
d_call: -
v_call: TRBV9

cdr3_aa: CASRPSGTEQFF
cdr3_nt: TGTGCCAGCAGGCCGTCGGGCACTGAGCAGTTCTTC
j_call: TRBJ2-1
clone_size: -
d_call: -
v_call: TRBV6-5

cdr3_aa: CASSGAGGKFF
cdr3_nt: TGCGCCAGCAGTGGGGCCGGAGGGAAGTTCTTC
j_call: TRBJ2-1
clone_size: -
d_call: -
v_call: TRBV10-1

cdr3_aa: CSVVGTNNEQFF
cdr3_nt: TGCAGCGTTGTGGGGACTAACAATGAGCAGTTCTTC
j_call: TRBJ2-1
clone_size: -
d_call: TRBD2
v_call: TRBV29-1

cdr3_aa: CASSLDSAMVYEQYF
cdr3_nt: TGCGCCAGCAGCTTGGATAGCGCTATGGTCTACGAGCAGTACTTC
j_call: TRBJ2-7
clone_size: -
d_call: -
v_call: TRBV5-1

cdr3_aa: CAGRGRGLSGGYTF
cdr3_nt: TGTGCCGGCCGGGGACGGGGACTAAGCGGAGGCTACACCTTC
j_call: TRBJ1-2
clone_size: -
d_call: -
v_call: TRBV30

cdr3_aa: CARHTDTQYF
cdr3_nt: TGCGCCAGGCACACAGATACGCAGTATTTT
j_call: TRBJ2-3
clone_size: -
d_call: -
v_call: TRBV5-1

cdr3_aa: CASSGSVALLGYTF
cdr3_nt: TGTGCCAGCAGCGGCTCTGTGGCCCTGCTTGGCTACACCTTC
j_call: TRBJ1-2
clone_size: few
d_call: -
v_call: TRBV2

cdr3_aa: CASSEWTDYQPQHF
cdr3_nt: TGTGCCAGTAGTGAGTGGACTGACTATCAGCCCCAGCATTTT
j_call: TRBJ1-5
clone_size: -
d_call: -
v_call: TRBV19

cdr3_aa: CASSSGLNGVNEQFF
cdr3_nt: TGTGCCAGCAGCTCCGGACTAAACGGGGTAAATGAGCAGTTCTTC
j_call: TRBJ2-1
clone_size: once
d_call: -
v_call: TRBV13

cdr3_aa: CASSPSSGLSYNEQFF
cdr3_nt: TGTGCCAGCAGCCCGTCGTCGGGCCTCTCCTACAATGAGCAGTTCTTC
j_call: TRBJ2-1
clone_size: -
d_call: -
v_call: TRBV7-6

cdr3_aa: CSVTGTLDERRNEQYF
cdr3_nt: TGCAGCGTAACCGGGACTCTGGACGAAAGGAGGAACGAGCAGTACTTC
j_call: TRBJ2-7
clone_size: -
d_call: -
v_call: TRBV29-1

cdr3_aa: CASSLVAPRGNEQYF
cdr3_nt: TGCGCCAGCAGCTTGGTGGCTCCTCGGGGGAACGAGCAGTACTTC
j_call: TRBJ2-7
clone_size: -
d_call: -
v_call: TRBV5-1

cdr3_aa: CASSEGRTYEKLFF
cdr3_nt: TGTGCCAGCAGTGAGGGACGGACTTACGAAAAACTGTTTTTT
j_call: TRBJ1-4
clone_size: once
d_call: -
v_call: TRBV6-1

cdr3_aa: CASKPRGVQGRNTIYF
cdr3_nt: TGTGCCAGCAAACCTAGGGGCGTACAGGGGAGAAACACCATATATTTT
j_call: TRBJ1-3
clone_size: -
d_call: TRBD1
v_call: TRBV2

cdr3_aa: CASSLLAGEGYNEQFF
cdr3_nt: TGTGCCAGCAGTTTACTAGCGGGAGAGGGGTACAATGAGCAGTTCTTC
j_call: TRBJ2-1
clone_size: -
d_call: TRBD2
v_call: TRBV6-6

cdr3_aa: CASRQQGAYYGYTF
cdr3_nt: TGTGCCAGCAGACAACAGGGGGCTTACTATGGCTACACCTTC
j_call: TRBJ1-2
clone_size: -
d_call: TRBD1
v_call: TRBV6-5

cdr3_aa: CASSQDLAEVGYEQYF
cdr3_nt: TGCGCCAGCAGCCAAGATTTGGCGGAGGTCGGCTACGAGCAGTACTTC
j_call: TRBJ2-7
clone_size: -
d_call: -
v_call: TRBV4-3

cdr3_aa: CASSVGQGNLNEQFF
cdr3_nt: TGTGCCAGCAGCGTAGGACAGGGCAACCTCAATGAGCAGTTCTTC
j_call: TRBJ2-1
clone_size: -
d_call: TRBD1
v_call: TRBV9

cdr3_aa: CASSQGDRTGVNEQYF
cdr3_nt: TGCGCCAGCAGCCAAGGGGACAGGACAGGAGTCAACGAGCAGTACTTC
j_call: TRBJ2-7
clone_size: -
d_call: TRBD1
v_call: TRBV4-1

cdr3_aa: CASSLGGLARRGETQYF
cdr3_nt: TGTGCCAGCAGCCTCGGCGGACTAGCGCGCCGGGGGGAGACCCAGTACTTC
j_call: TRBJ2-5
clone_size: -
d_call: TRBD2
v_call: TRBV7-9

cdr3_aa: CASSDSLFNNEQFF
cdr3_nt: TGTGCCAGCAGTGACTCGCTATTTAACAATGAGCAGTTCTTC
j_call: TRBJ2-1
clone_size: -
d_call: -
v_call: TRBV6-1

cdr3_aa: CASSLRAGQGDEQFF
cdr3_nt: TGCGCCAGCAGCTTGAGGGCAGGGCAAGGGGATGAGCAGTTCTTC
j_call: TRBJ2-1
clone_size: -
d_call: -
v_call: TRBV5-1

cdr3_aa: CSVFNEQFF
cdr3_nt: TGCAGCGTTTTTAATGAGCAGTTCTTC
j_call: TRBJ2-1
clone_size: -
d_call: -
v_call: TRBV29-1

cdr3_aa: CASRSTGELFF
cdr3_nt: TGTGCCAGTAGGAGCACCGGGGAGCTGTTTTTT
j_call: TRBJ2-2
clone_size: -
d_call: -
v_call: TRBV19

cdr3_aa: CASSVRDRDYEQYF
cdr3_nt: TGTGCCAGCAGCGTCCGGGACAGAGACTACGAGCAGTACTTC
j_call: TRBJ2-7
clone_size: -
d_call: TRBD1
v_call: TRBV9

cdr3_aa: CAWSFHPGDLSNQPQHF
cdr3_nt: TGTGCCTGGAGTTTTCATCCAGGGGACCTTAGCAATCAGCCCCAGCATTTT
j_call: TRBJ1-5
clone_size: -
d_call: -
v_call: TRBV30

cdr3_aa: CASSVDTSGSQAGELFF
cdr3_nt: TGTGCCAGCAGCGTAGATACTAGCGGGAGTCAGGCCGGGGAGCTGTTTTTT
j_call: TRBJ2-2
clone_size: -
d_call: TRBD2
v_call: TRBV9

cdr3_aa: CASAGQGVYTDTQYF
cdr3_nt: TGTGCCAGTGCGGGACAGGGGGTTTACACAGATACGCAGTATTTT
j_call: TRBJ2-3
clone_size: -
d_call: TRBD1
v_call: TRBV9

cdr3_aa: CASSSPTSGFLDEQYF
cdr3_nt: TGTGCCAGCAGTTCCCCAACTAGCGGCTTTTTGGACGAGCAGTACTTC
j_call: TRBJ2-7
clone_size: -
d_call: TRBD2
v_call: TRBV28

cdr3_aa: CASSLVTSGRAHPTDTQYF
cdr3_nt: TGTGCCAGCAGCTTAGTGACTAGCGGGAGGGCCCACCCCACAGATACGCAGTATTTT
j_call: TRBJ2-3
clone_size: -
d_call: TRBD2
v_call: TRBV7-8

cdr3_aa: CASSQDPAGAYNEQFF
cdr3_nt: TGCGCCAGCAGCCAAGATCCGGCGGGAGCTTACAATGAGCAGTTCTTC
j_call: TRBJ2-1
clone_size: -
d_call: TRBD2
v_call: TRBV4-1

cdr3_aa: CASSPTDRLNTEAFF
cdr3_nt: TGTGCCAGCAGCCCGACGGACAGACTTAACACTGAAGCTTTCTTT
j_call: TRBJ1-1
clone_size: once
d_call: -
v_call: TRBV7-6

cdr3_aa: CASSSFIDEQYF
cdr3_nt: TGTGCCAGCAGCTCGTTCATAGACGAGCAGTACTTC
j_call: TRBJ2-7
clone_size: -
d_call: -
v_call: TRBV5-6

cdr3_aa: CASSQDRAKNIQYF
cdr3_nt: TGTGCCAGCAGCCAAGACAGGGCCAAAAACATTCAGTACTTC
j_call: TRBJ2-4
clone_size: -
d_call: -
v_call: TRBV7-9

cdr3_aa: CASSQDGQGVSNTGELFF
cdr3_nt: TGCGCCAGCAGCCAAGATGGGCAGGGGGTCTCGAACACCGGGGAGCTGTTTTTT
j_call: TRBJ2-2
clone_size: -
d_call: TRBD1
v_call: TRBV4-3

cdr3_aa: CASSGTGGVEPQHF
cdr3_nt: TGTGCCAGCAGCGGGACAGGGGGTGTGGAGCCCCAGCATTTT
j_call: TRBJ1-5
clone_size: -
d_call: TRBD1
v_call: TRBV9

cdr3_aa: CASSLGYTNTEAFF
cdr3_nt: TGCGCCAGCAGCTTGGGGTACACGAACACTGAAGCTTTCTTT
j_call: TRBJ1-1
clone_size: -
d_call: -
v_call: TRBV5-1

cdr3_aa: CASSYVVWSGELFF
cdr3_nt: TGTGCCAGCAGTTACGTTGTGTGGTCCGGGGAGCTGTTTTTT
j_call: TRBJ2-2
clone_size: -
d_call: -
v_call: TRBV6-5

cdr3_aa: CASSQGTSGNDNEQFF
cdr3_nt: TGTGCCAGCAGCCAAGGGACTAGCGGGAATGACAATGAGCAGTTCTTC
j_call: TRBJ2-1
clone_size: -
d_call: TRBD2
v_call: TRBV7-9

cdr3_aa: CASSPTGQGYEQYF
cdr3_nt: TGTGCCAGTAGTCCCACCGGACAGGGCTACGAGCAGTACTTC
j_call: TRBJ2-7
clone_size: -
d_call: TRBD1
v_call: TRBV19

cdr3_aa: CASSLGSGSDSAFF
cdr3_nt: TGTGCCAGCAGCTTAGGTAGCGGGAGTGATTCTGCGTTCTTC
j_call: TRBJ2-1
clone_size: -
d_call: TRBD2
v_call: TRBV11-1

cdr3_aa: CASSVGDSRYEQYF
cdr3_nt: TGTGCCAGCAGCGTAGGGGACAGTCGCTACGAGCAGTACTTC
j_call: TRBJ2-7
clone_size: -
d_call: TRBD1
v_call: TRBV9

cdr3_aa: CAWSVWGFRYEQYF
cdr3_nt: TGTGCCTGGAGTGTATGGGGATTTCGCTACGAGCAGTACTTC
j_call: TRBJ2-7
clone_size: -
d_call: -
v_call: TRBV30